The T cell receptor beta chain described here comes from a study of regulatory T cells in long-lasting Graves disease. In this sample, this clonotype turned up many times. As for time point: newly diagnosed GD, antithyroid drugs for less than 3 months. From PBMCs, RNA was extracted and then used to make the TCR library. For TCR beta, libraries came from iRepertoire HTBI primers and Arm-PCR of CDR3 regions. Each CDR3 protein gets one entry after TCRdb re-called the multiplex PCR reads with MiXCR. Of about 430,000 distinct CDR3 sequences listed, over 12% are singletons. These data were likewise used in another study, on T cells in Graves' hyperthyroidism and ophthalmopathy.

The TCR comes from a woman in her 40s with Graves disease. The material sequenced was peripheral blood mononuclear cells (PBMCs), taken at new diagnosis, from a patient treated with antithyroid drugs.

The CDR3 DNA reads TGCAGTGCTAGATTGGGACAGACTGAAAAACTGTTTTTT. Its protein product is CSARLGQTEKLFF. The chain is built from TRBV20-1 and TRBJ1-4; TRBD1 agrees at 7 bases. The germline gives CDR1 DFQATT, CDR2 SNEGSKA (reference sequence). The CDR3 is 13 residues long. The J segment lost 7 bases and the V segment lost 2 bases, leaving 4 bases of the junction unmatched.